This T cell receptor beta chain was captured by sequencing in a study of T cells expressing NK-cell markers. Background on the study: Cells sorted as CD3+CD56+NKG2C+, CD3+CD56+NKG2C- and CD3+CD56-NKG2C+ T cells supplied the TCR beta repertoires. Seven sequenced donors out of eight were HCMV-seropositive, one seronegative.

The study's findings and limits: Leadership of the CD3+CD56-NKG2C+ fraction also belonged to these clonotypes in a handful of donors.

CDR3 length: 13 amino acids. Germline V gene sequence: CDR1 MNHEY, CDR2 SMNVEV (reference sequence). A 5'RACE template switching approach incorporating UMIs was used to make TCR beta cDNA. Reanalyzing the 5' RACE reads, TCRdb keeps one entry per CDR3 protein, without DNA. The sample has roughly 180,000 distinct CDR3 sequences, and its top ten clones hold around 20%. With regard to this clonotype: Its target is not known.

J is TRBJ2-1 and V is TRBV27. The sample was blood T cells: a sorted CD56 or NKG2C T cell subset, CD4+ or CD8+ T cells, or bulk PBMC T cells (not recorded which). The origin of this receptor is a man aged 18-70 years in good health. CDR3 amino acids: CASSGMLTNEQFF.